The 18 T cell receptor beta chains presented below share a single source sample, sequenced in a study of regulatory T cells in long-lasting Graves disease (dated by TCRdb to the early 2020s). The library was produced with multiplex PCR. This sample was sequenced with an Illumina HiSeq 4000. To build TCR beta libraries, CDR3 regions were amplified by Arm-PCR using iRepertoire HTBI primers. TCRdb applied fastp at Q25 and MiXCR to the public reads, then kept only in-frame beta chains. Merged by CDR3 protein, the rows form single entries marked with the most common genes and DNA. The sample data list about 470,000 distinct CDR3 sequences, and roughly 20% of these were observed just once. The top ten clonotypes cover about 8.3% of the sample. Taken with the paper, the label for time point translates to: persistent/refractory GD, antithyroid drugs over 5 years with positive TRAb. RNA was extracted from PBMCs in TRIzol for both TCR sequencing and RNA sequencing.

Sample: peripheral blood mononuclear cells (PBMCs), taken when the disease was refractory, from a patient treated with antithyroid drugs. The receptors were sampled from a female donor with Graves disease.

This clonotype came up many times. V and J are TRBV12-3 or TRBV12-4 and TRBJ1-2; D ambiguous. Trimming took 4 bases from V and 1 from J, leaving 10 bases between them. The CDR3 contains 14 residues. In DNA, the CDR3 is TGTGCCAGCAGTTCCTTGGGCCGTAACTATGGCTACACCTTC. Translated, it gives CASSSLGRNYGYTF.

The chain has TRBV7-6 and TRBJ1-1; D is possibly TRBD1 (5 bases). The CDR3 runs to 14 residues. Per germline, CDR1 SGHVS and CDR2 FNYEAQ. Trimming took 3 bases from V and 6 from J, leaving 14 bases between them. The CDR3 bases are TGTGCCAGCAGCTTGGACCAAGGGGCGTCTGAAGCTTTCTTT. Its protein is CASSLDQGASEAFF.

This chain joins TRBV28 and TRBJ2-7; 8 nucleotides line up with TRBD1. CDR1 and CDR2 (germline): MDHEN, SYDVKM. The CDR3 runs to 14 residues. V trimming: 7 bases; J trimming: 0 bases; junction bases outside the gene matches: 5. The CDR3, as DNA: TGTGCCAGCATCCGACAGGGGTACTCCTACGAGCAGTACTTC. Translation gives CASIRQGYSYEQYF.

V and J are TRBV9 and TRBJ2-7; D may be TRBD1 or TRBD2 (5 bases each). Trimming took 0 bases from V and 6 from J, leaving 16 bases between them. This CDR3 comprises 15 residues. Germline loops: CDR1 SGDLS, CDR2 YYNGEE. This CDR3 reads CASSVATAARGEQYF. As DNA, the CDR3 is TGTGCCAGCAGCGTAGCAACAGCGGCTAGGGGCGAGCAGTACTTC.

This clonotype was seen at least ten times. The chain joins TRBV30 to TRBJ1-1; no clear D gene. This CDR3 is 13 amino acids long. The germline V and J ends were trimmed by 4 bases and 1 base, with 10 bases remaining between them. The germline gives CDR1 GTSNPN, CDR2 SVGIG (reference sequence). The CDR3 nucleotides are TGTGCCTGGACGGCCGGCCCGAACACTGAAGCTTTCTTT. It is translated as CAWTAGPNTEAFF.

The sample holds many counts of this clonotype. The chain uses TRBV30 and TRBJ2-7; no reliable D call. CDR3 length: 12 residues. The V end was cut by 2 bases, the J end by 1 base, with 6 bases between. Germline CDR1 reads GTSNPN; CDR2 reads SVGIG (reference sequence). CDR3 in DNA: TGTGCCTGGAGTCCTCTTTCCTACGAGCAGTACTTC. It codes for CAWSPLSYEQYF.

This clonotype was recorded many times. Written as DNA, the CDR3 is TGTGCCAGCAGTCGGGAGGAAGGGCAGTACTTC. It encodes CASSREEGQYF. V usage is TRBV28 and J usage is TRBJ2-7; 7 nucleotides match TRBD2. V trimming: 5 bases; J trimming: 9 bases; junction bases outside the gene matches: 4. There are 11 residues in the CDR3. Germline V lookup: CDR1 MDHEN, CDR2 SYDVKM. Full variable domain (remainder filled in from reference TRBV28 and TRBJ2-7): DVKVTQSSRYLVKRTGEKVFLECVQDMDHENMFWYRQDPGLGLRLIYFSYDVKMKEKGDIPEGYSVSREKKERFSLILESASTNQTSMYLCASSREEGQYFGPGTRLTVT.

This clonotype was recorded many times. V is TRBV7-2 and J is TRBJ2-3, with D maybe TRBD2 (5 bases). Trimming removed 1 base from V and 8 bases from J, with 7 bases in between. Germline V gene sequence: CDR1 SGHTA, CDR2 FQGNSA. This CDR3 comprises 12 residues. CDR3 DNA: TGTGCCAGCAGCTTAGATCGGGGTACGCAGTATTTT. Protein product: CASSLDRGTQYF.

Many counts were recorded for this clonotype. The chain employs TRBV2 and TRBJ2-5; a possible D gene is TRBD1 (6 bases). Germline CDR1 SNHLY, CDR2 FYNNEI. Trimming cost V 6 bases and J 5 bases, with 13 bases left between them. The CDR3 sequence is 13 residues long. Here the CDR3 reads CASSSQGWETQYF. CDR3 sequence (DNA): TGTGCCAGCAGCTCACAGGGTTGGGAGACCCAGTACTTC.

This clonotype was seen at least ten times. The chain couples TRBV28 to TRBJ1-2, with D perhaps matching TRBD1 (5 bases). Per germline, CDR1 MDHEN and CDR2 SYDVKM. CDR3 length: 16 residues. V lost 6 bases to trimming and J lost 0 bases, with 17 bases between them. The CDR3 coding sequence is TGTGCCAGCAGCCGCACTGGGGGGGAAGCTAACTATGGCTACACCTTC. It translates to CASSRTGGEANYGYTF.

Concerning this clonotype itself: Being one base from a much bigger clone, this may be a read error. The rearrangement uses TRBV6-5 and TRBJ1-1; the D is unclear. Germline assignment: CDR1 MNHEY and CDR2 SVGAGI. Between the trimmed V and J ends, which lost 4 bases and 1 base, there was a span of 7 bases. The CDR3 is 13 residues long. CDR3 amino acids: CASSFVQNTEAFF. DNA for the CDR3: TGTGCCAGCAGTTTCGTCCAGAACACTGAAGCTTTCTTT.

This clonotype was seen repeatedly, ten times or more. The rearrangement joins TRBV27 to TRBJ1-2; D unclear. CDR1 is MNHEY, CDR2 SMNVEV, per germline (reference sequence). V dropped 6 bases and J dropped 2 bases, with 13 bases sitting between them. The length of the CDR3 is 14 residues. CDR3 region: CASSYQNGNYGYTF. The CDR3, as DNA: TGTGCCAGCAGCTACCAGAACGGGAACTATGGCTACACCTTC.

The table lists this clonotype with many counts. The chain has TRBV29-1 and TRBJ2-4, with D uncertain. Trimming took 3 bases from V and 4 from J, leaving 7 bases between them. This CDR3 contains 12 residues. Germline CDR1 is SQVTM and CDR2 is ANQGSEA. CDR3 DNA sequence: TGCAGCGTTGAGGAACTAAAAAACATTCAGTACTTC. Translation gives CSVEELKNIQYF. The variable domain in full, completed from reference TRBV29-1 and TRBJ2-4, reads SAVISQKPSRDICQRGTSLTIQCQVDSQVTMMFWYRQQPGQSLTLIATANQGSEATYESGFVIDKFPISRPNLTFSTLTVSNMSPEDSSIYLCSVEELKNIQYFGAGTRLSVL.

This clonotype has ten or more counts. The chain employs TRBV2 and TRBJ2-7; the match to TRBD1 covers 7 bases. The CDR3 is 13 amino acids. Per germline, CDR1 SNHLY and CDR2 FYNNEI. Trimming took 5 bases from V and 3 from J; bases not matched to a gene: 4. The CDR3 coding sequence is TGTGCCAGCAGTAGGGACAGACTCTACGAGCAGTACTTC. Translated, it gives CASSRDRLYEQYF.

This clonotype was counted many times. This sequence joins TRBV7-3 and TRBJ1-2; D remains ambiguous. There are 11 residues in the CDR3. Germline CDR1 is SGHTA and CDR2 is FQGTGA. Trimming left V 5 bases short and J 8 bases short, with 9 bases between. The CDR3: CASSPLGGYTF. The CDR3 DNA sequence: TGTGCCAGCAGCCCCCTCGGAGGCTACACCTTC.

This clonotype was counted at least ten times. This rearrangement joins TRBV20-1 to TRBJ2-7, with TRBD2 matching 10 bases. V trimming: 0 bases; J trimming: 10 bases; junction bases outside the gene matches: 9. This CDR3 is built from 14 residues. Germline values: CDR1 DFQATT, CDR2 SNEGSKA (reference sequence). The CDR3 spells CSAREASGRGVQYF. CDR3 sequence (DNA): TGCAGTGCTAGAGAGGCTAGCGGGAGAGGAGTACAGTACTTC.

This clonotype came up a few times. The genes are TRBV5-1 and TRBJ1-2; D is unclear. Germline V gives CDR1 SGHRS, CDR2 YFSETQ. V shed 0 bases and J shed 2 bases, with 8 bases lying between them. This CDR3 is 14 amino acids long. This CDR3 reads CASSLEGRNYGYTF. In nucleotides, the CDR3 is TGCGCCAGCAGCTTGGAGGGCAGGAACTATGGCTACACCTTC.

This chain links TRBV7-2 with TRBJ1-5; TRBD1 is a possible D gene (6 bases). Germline lookup yields CDR1 SGHTA and CDR2 FQGNSA. V was shortened by 1 base and J by 0 bases, with 10 bases between the two germline ends. The CDR3 is 16 residues long. The CDR3 sequence: CASSLVGQYSNQPQHF. The CDR3 DNA follows: TGTGCCAGCAGCTTAGTAGGACAGTATAGCAATCAGCCCCAGCATTTT. Filled out from reference TRBV7-2 and TRBJ1-5, the complete variable domain reads GAGVSQSPSNKVTEKGKDVELRCDPISGHTALYWYRQSLGQGLEFLIYFQGNSAPDKSGLPSDRFSAERTGGSVSTLTIQRTQQEDSAVYLCASSLVGQYSNQPQHFGDGTRLSIL.